Listed below are T cell receptor beta chains from one sample, sequenced in a study of blood T cells in healthy people across ages. TCRdb reprocessed the 5' RACE reads via MiXCR and lists one record per CDR3 protein. The data contain 1.5 million to 2 million distinct CDR3 sequences, roughly two fifths of them singletons. Sequenced input: blood. The receptors originated from a human donor in good health. Both conserved end residues are part of each CDR3. Each record gives: CDR3 DNA, CDR3 protein, D gene, V gene, J gene, clone size. A D gene is named only where the DNA matches it firmly. Expanded clones are given a class, and other clones once, few, many or no size at all.

TGTGCCTATGCAGAGGACCTTGTAAAGTTCTTC	CAYAEDLVKFF	NA	TRBV7-9	TRBJ2-1	few
TGCAGCGTTGTACTGTCCCCTCGGGAGACCCAGTACTTC	CSVVLSPRETQYF	NA	TRBV29-1	TRBJ2-5	NA
TGTGCCAGCAGCTTATACCCGAGCTACTTATACAATGAGCAGTTCTTC	CASSLYPSYLYNEQFF	NA	TRBV7-3	TRBJ2-1	NA
TGCAGTGCTACCAGGGGAGACTATGGCTACACCTTC	CSATRGDYGYTF	NA	TRBV20-1	TRBJ1-2	few
TGTGCCAGCGAGGGACAGGGGGGGATAGGTGAGCAGTACTTC	CASEGQGGIGEQYF	TRBD1	TRBV7-8	TRBJ2-7	NA
TGTGCCAGCAGCTTAAGTCAGGGGGCGTACTACGAGCAGTACTTC	CASSLSQGAYYEQYF	TRBD1	TRBV7-9	TRBJ2-7	NA
TGTGCCAGCAGTATGGGCCTCCCGGGAGCCAACAAGGATACGCAGTATTTT	CASSMGLPGANKDTQYF	NA	TRBV12-3/TRBV12-4	TRBJ2-3	few
TGTGCCAGCTCATTCAACGCGGAGAACACTGAAGCTTTCTTT	CASSFNAENTEAFF	NA	TRBV18	TRBJ1-1	NA
TGTGCCGGAAATTCCGACAGGGGCATCCACGAGCAGTACTTC	CAGNSDRGIHEQYF	TRBD1	TRBV6-2/TRBV6-3	TRBJ2-7	NA
TGCAGTGCTAGACCTAGCTACGGCTACGAGCAGTACTTC	CSARPSYGYEQYF	NA	TRBV20-1	TRBJ2-7	NA
TGTGCCAGCAGGGAAATAACCTTAGCCAAAAACATTCAGTACTTC	CASREITLAKNIQYF	NA	TRBV6-1	TRBJ2-4	few
TGTGCCAGCAGCTTAAGGGTCGGCAGGGGTGAACAGCCCCAGCATTTT	CASSLRVGRGEQPQHF	NA	TRBV7-9	TRBJ1-5	NA
TGCAGCGGGGGACAGTTTGGTGGGCCCCAGCATTTT	CSGGQFGGPQHF	TRBD1	TRBV29-1	TRBJ1-5	few
TGTGCCAACAGCCTACTATCAGGGGGCTGGAATCAGCCCCAGCATTTT	CANSLLSGGWNQPQHF	TRBD1	TRBV6-2/TRBV6-3	TRBJ1-5	NA
TGTGCCAGCAGCTGGGGAAGGATCCAAGAGACCCAGTACTTC	CASSWGRIQETQYF	NA	TRBV7-2	TRBJ2-5	NA
TGTGCCAGCAAGGGACTAGCGGGGGGAAAGGGACAAGAGACCCAGTACTTC	CASKGLAGGKGQETQYF	TRBD2	TRBV2	TRBJ2-5	once
TGCGCCAGCAGCTTGGCCACAGTGAACACTGAAGCTTTCTTT	CASSLATVNTEAFF	NA	TRBV5-1	TRBJ1-1	few
TGTGCCAGCAGCGCCGGGGCAGGGGTCGGATACGAGCAGTACTTC	CASSAGAGVGYEQYF	NA	TRBV9	TRBJ2-7	few
TGTGCCAGCAGTGAAGAGGAGGGTCTCGGCTATGGCTACACCTTC	CASSEEEGLGYGYTF	NA	TRBV6-1	TRBJ1-2	few
TGTGCCGCCGGAGTAGCGGGGGGCGTTTACAATGAGCAGTTCTTC	CAAGVAGGVYNEQFF	TRBD2	TRBV24-1	TRBJ2-1	NA
TGCAGCGTGGCCAGGACAGGGCAGACTAACTATGGCTACACCTTC	CSVARTGQTNYGYTF	TRBD1	TRBV29-1	TRBJ1-2	NA
TGCGCCAGCAGCTTGTATGGGGCTGCTGGTGGCTACACCTTC	CASSLYGAAGGYTF	NA	TRBV5-1	TRBJ1-2	NA
TGTGCCACCAGCTCCGATGAGGATGAGCAGTTCTTC	CATSSDEDEQFF	NA	TRBV24-1	TRBJ2-1	few
TGTGCCAGCAGTTTAACCGTTAACGGGGAGCTGTTTTTT	CASSLTVNGELFF	NA	TRBV12-3/TRBV12-4	TRBJ2-2	NA
TGTGCCGGCAGCTTAGGGTCGAGGGACAGCAGGGATACGCAGTATTTT	CAGSLGSRDSRDTQYF	TRBD1	TRBV7-2	TRBJ2-3	NA
TGTGCCAGCAGCCCCAAGTTTCGAACAGGGAGCTCCTACAATGAGCAGTTCTTC	CASSPKFRTGSSYNEQFF	NA	TRBV3-1	TRBJ2-1	NA
TGCGCCAGCAGCCAGATCCAACCAAGACAGGGGGATAATTCACCCCTCCACTTT	CASSQIQPRQGDNSPLHF	TRBD1	TRBV4-1	TRBJ1-6	many
TGTGCCAGCAGTTACGCGGCGGGGGGATCAGTAACGCAGTATTTT	CASSYAAGGSVTQYF	TRBD2	TRBV6-5	TRBJ2-3	few
TGTGCCAGCAGTTTACTTACCACCAAGGCGGAGACCCAGTACTTC	CASSLLTTKAETQYF	NA	TRBV12-3/TRBV12-4	TRBJ2-5	NA
TGCAGTGTTAGAGATGGGCCCGCAGGGACCCAGTACTTC	CSVRDGPAGTQYF	NA	TRBV20-1	TRBJ2-5	NA
TGCGCCAGCCGTCAGAAAGTGGGACAAGAGACCCAGTACTTC	CASRQKVGQETQYF	NA	TRBV5-1	TRBJ2-5	few
TGTGCCAGCAGCCTGGACGAGGGCGAGGACACCTACGAGCAGTACTTC	CASSLDEGEDTYEQYF	NA	TRBV7-2	TRBJ2-7	NA
TGTGCCACCTCCCGGACAGGGGAGGGTGGCTACACCTTC	CATSRTGEGGYTF	TRBD1	TRBV24-1	TRBJ1-2	NA
TGTGCCACCAGCAGAGATGGGGACGGCAATCAGCCCCAGCATTTT	CATSRDGDGNQPQHF	NA	TRBV15	TRBJ1-5	few
TGTGCCAGCAGCTCCCGCGGGGGGGGGACGCCATTGTCCGAGCAGTACTTC	CASSSRGGGTPLSEQYF	TRBD2	TRBV7-2	TRBJ2-7	once
TGTGCCAGCAGCTTATACACGGGACAGAACAATTCACCTCTCCACTTT	CASSLYTGQNNSPLHF	TRBD1	TRBV7-8	TRBJ1-6	NA
TGTGCCAGCAGCTTGGTGGGTGCTAGCGAGGGAGATACGCAGTATTTT	CASSLVGASEGDTQYF	NA	TRBV5-5	TRBJ2-3	once
TGTGCCAGCAGTTTAGATAGGCAGGCCAGGGGGTTGAACACTGAAGCTTTCTTT	CASSLDRQARGLNTEAFF	TRBD1	TRBV12-3/TRBV12-4	TRBJ1-1	NA
TGCGCCAGCAGCCACCTCACCGAGACAGATACGCAGTATTTT	CASSHLTETDTQYF	NA	TRBV4-1	TRBJ2-3	few
TGTGCTAGTGCCTCCAACCCATCGGCCCAGTACTTC	CASASNPSAQYF	NA	TRBV12-5	TRBJ2-5	NA
TGCGCCAGCAGCCAAACCTCAGGGGACACTGAAGCTTTCTTT	CASSQTSGDTEAFF	NA	TRBV5-1	TRBJ1-1	NA
TGTGCCAGCAGCGTAGAAGAGGGTCCCTCCTACGAGCAGTACTTC	CASSVEEGPSYEQYF	NA	TRBV9	TRBJ2-7	few
TGTGCCAGCAGTGCTCCGGGACTAGAAATCAATGAGCAGTTCTTC	CASSAPGLEINEQFF	TRBD2	TRBV12-3/TRBV12-4	TRBJ2-1	few
TGCAGCGCTGAGGTGGGGGACTTATCCTACGAGCAGTACTTC	CSAEVGDLSYEQYF	NA	TRBV29-1	TRBJ2-7	few
TGTGCCAGCAGTGAACATGGCGTGGGCGTCGGAGGTGAAAAACTGTTTTTT	CASSEHGVGVGGEKLFF	NA	TRBV6-1	TRBJ1-4	NA
TGCAGTGCTCAGCGGGGTCAGGAGCAGTTCTTC	CSAQRGQEQFF	TRBD2	TRBV20-1	TRBJ2-1	few
TGCGCCAGCAGCTCTGACAGGGTAATCCTCTTGGAGAACACTGAAGCTTTCTTT	CASSSDRVILLENTEAFF	TRBD1	TRBV5-1	TRBJ1-1	NA
TGCGCCAGCAGCTTGAGTATTGGGATGAACACTGAAGCTTTCTTT	CASSLSIGMNTEAFF	NA	TRBV5-1	TRBJ1-1	few
TGTGCCAGCAGCTTAGCGGTACATACCGGGGCCAAAAACATTCAGTACTTC	CASSLAVHTGAKNIQYF	NA	TRBV7-2	TRBJ2-4	few
TGTGCCAGCAGTTTCTTGCAGGGGGGCGGCTACACCTTC	CASSFLQGGGYTF	TRBD1	TRBV12-3/TRBV12-4	TRBJ1-2	few
TGTGCCAGCAGTTTATCAGGTGGGGCAAGGATAGCTTTCTTT	CASSLSGGARIAFF	NA	TRBV27	TRBJ1-1	NA
TGCGCCAGCAGCCAAGGTGTAACTAGCGGATACGAGCAGTACTTC	CASSQGVTSGYEQYF	TRBD2	TRBV4-1	TRBJ2-7	NA
TGTGCCAGCGGGTACCTAGCGGTCACAGATACGCAGTATTTT	CASGYLAVTDTQYF	TRBD2	TRBV6-2/TRBV6-3	TRBJ2-3	NA
TGTGCCAGCAGTTTGTACAGGGGGAGGGCTTTCTTT	CASSLYRGRAFF	TRBD1	TRBV28	TRBJ1-1	few
TGTGCCAGCCTGGACGTACTCTCTGGAAACACCATATATTTT	CASLDVLSGNTIYF	NA	TRBV28	TRBJ1-3	NA